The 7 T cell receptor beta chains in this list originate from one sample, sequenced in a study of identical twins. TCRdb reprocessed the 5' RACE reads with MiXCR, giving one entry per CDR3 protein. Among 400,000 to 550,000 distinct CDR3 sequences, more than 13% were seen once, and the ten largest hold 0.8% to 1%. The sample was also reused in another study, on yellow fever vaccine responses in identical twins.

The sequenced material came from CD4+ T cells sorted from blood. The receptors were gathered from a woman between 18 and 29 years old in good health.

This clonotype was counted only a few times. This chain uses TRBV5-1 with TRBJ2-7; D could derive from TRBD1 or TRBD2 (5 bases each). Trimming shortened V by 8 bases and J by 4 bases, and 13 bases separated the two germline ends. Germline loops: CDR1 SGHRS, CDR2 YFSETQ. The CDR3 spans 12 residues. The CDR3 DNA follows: TGCGCCAGTACGGGACCCATGTACGAGCAGTACTTC. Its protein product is CASTGPMYEQYF.

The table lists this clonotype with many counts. The CDR3 DNA is TGTGCCAGCAGCGTGGCGATCACAGATACGCAGTATTTT. Translation: CASSVAITDTQYF. V usage is TRBV9 and J usage is TRBJ2-3, with D unresolved. The V end lost 2 bases, the J end lost 2 bases, and 6 bases lay between the germline ends. The CDR3 has 13 residues. The germline V gene encodes CDR1 SGDLS and CDR2 YYNGEE.

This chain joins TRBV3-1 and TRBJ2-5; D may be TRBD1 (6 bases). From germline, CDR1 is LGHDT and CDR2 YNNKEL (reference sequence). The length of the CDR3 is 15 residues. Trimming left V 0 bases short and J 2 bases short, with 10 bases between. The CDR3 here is CASSQDQGQQETQYF. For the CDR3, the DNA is TGTGCCAGCAGCCAAGATCAAGGACAGCAAGAGACCCAGTACTTC.

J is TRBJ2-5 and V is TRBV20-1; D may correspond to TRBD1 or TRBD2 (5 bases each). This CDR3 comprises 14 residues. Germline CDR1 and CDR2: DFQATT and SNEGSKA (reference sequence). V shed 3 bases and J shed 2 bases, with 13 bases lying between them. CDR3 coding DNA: TGCAGTGCTAGCCGGGGCAGTTATCAAGAGACCCAGTACTTC. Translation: CSASRGSYQETQYF.

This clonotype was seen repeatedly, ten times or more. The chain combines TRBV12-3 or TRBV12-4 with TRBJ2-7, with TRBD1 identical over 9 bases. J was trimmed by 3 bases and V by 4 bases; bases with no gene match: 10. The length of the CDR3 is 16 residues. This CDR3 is CASSSVQGALGYEQYF. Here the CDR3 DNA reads TGTGCCAGCAGTTCGGTACAGGGGGCCCTGGGCTACGAGCAGTACTTC.

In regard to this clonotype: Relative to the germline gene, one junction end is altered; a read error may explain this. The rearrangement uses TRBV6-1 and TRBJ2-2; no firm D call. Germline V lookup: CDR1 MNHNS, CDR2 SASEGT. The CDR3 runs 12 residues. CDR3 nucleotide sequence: TGTGCCATCAGTGAATTTAAGGGGGAGCTGTTTTTT. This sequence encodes CAISEFKGELFF.

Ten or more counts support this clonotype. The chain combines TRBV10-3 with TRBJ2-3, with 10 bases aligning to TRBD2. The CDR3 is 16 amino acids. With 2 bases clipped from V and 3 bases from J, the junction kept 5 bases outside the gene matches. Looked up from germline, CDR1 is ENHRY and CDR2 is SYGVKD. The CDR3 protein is CAISELAGAMTDTQYF. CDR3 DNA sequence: TGTGCCATCAGTGAGCTAGCGGGGGCAATGACAGATACGCAGTATTTT.